A selection of T cell receptor beta chains follows, all from one sample in a study of blood T cell repertoires in COVID-19. TCRdb's copy holds only in-frame clones and misses some; the assay was immunoSEQ multiplex PCR. The repertoire holds 300,000 to 400,000 clones, with under 90% as singletons. The sample comprised peripheral blood. The receptors come from a woman aged 25 to 39 with COVID-19, enrolled during active disease. CDR3s include the opening cysteine and the closing phenylalanine or tryptophan. The D gene is left open where the match is weak. A clone size is listed for some rows: how often the clone was seen (once, few, many), or a class if it is expanded.

D: .
V: TRBV30
J: TRBJ1-2
size: .
length: 14
DNA: TGTGCCTGGAGTCAACCGGGAAACATGGGAGGCTACACCTTC
CDR3: CAWSQPGNMGGYTF

D: TRBD1
V: TRBV2
J: TRBJ1-2
size: .
length: 21
DNA: TGTGCCAGCAGGGGATTAACCTCAGGACAGGGGGCCGCATGGAGTAACTATGGCTACACCTTC
CDR3: CASRGLTSGQGAAWSNYGYTF

D: .
V: TRBV12-5
J: TRBJ1-5
size: .
length: 13
DNA: TGTGCTAGTCTGGAGAGGGACACTCAGCCCCAGCATTTT
CDR3: CASLERDTQPQHF

D: .
V: TRBV12-3/TRBV12-4
J: TRBJ1-5
size: .
length: 13
DNA: TGTGCCAGCAGTCCCGGAGGTGGCCAGCCCCAGCATTTT
CDR3: CASSPGGGQPQHF

D: .
V: TRBV20-1
J: TRBJ2-7
size: once
length: 12
DNA: TGCAGTGCTAGTCGTCAGGGCTACGAGCAGTACTTC
CDR3: CSASRQGYEQYF

D: .
V: TRBV7-8
J: TRBJ1-5
size: .
length: 15
DNA: TGTGCCAGCAGCTTAGAAGACAGCCCCAATCAGCCCCAGCATTTT
CDR3: CASSLEDSPNQPQHF

D: TRBD2
V: TRBV24-1
J: TRBJ2-1
size: .
length: 16
DNA: TGTGCCACCAGTGATAGCGGGAGGCCGCCATACAATGAGCAGTTCTTC
CDR3: CATSDSGRPPYNEQFF

D: TRBD1
V: TRBV7-2
J: TRBJ1-2
size: .
length: 14
DNA: TGTGCCAGCAGCTTGGACAGGAACGACTATGGCTACACCTTC
CDR3: CASSLDRNDYGYTF

D: .
V: TRBV5-1
J: TRBJ2-3
size: .
length: 14
DNA: TGCGCCAGCAGCTTGGATGGGCTCACAGATACGCAGTATTTT
CDR3: CASSLDGLTDTQYF

D: TRBD1
V: TRBV6-6
J: TRBJ1-3
size: .
length: 17
DNA: TGTGCCAGCAGTCCCGTCGCGACAGGGCCCTCTGGAAACACCATATATTTT
CDR3: CASSPVATGPSGNTIYF

D: .
V: TRBV9
J: TRBJ2-6
size: .
length: 18
DNA: TGTGCCAGCAGCGTCACCTCACAGGGCTTCTCTGGGGCCAACGTCCTGACTTTC
CDR3: CASSVTSQGFSGANVLTF